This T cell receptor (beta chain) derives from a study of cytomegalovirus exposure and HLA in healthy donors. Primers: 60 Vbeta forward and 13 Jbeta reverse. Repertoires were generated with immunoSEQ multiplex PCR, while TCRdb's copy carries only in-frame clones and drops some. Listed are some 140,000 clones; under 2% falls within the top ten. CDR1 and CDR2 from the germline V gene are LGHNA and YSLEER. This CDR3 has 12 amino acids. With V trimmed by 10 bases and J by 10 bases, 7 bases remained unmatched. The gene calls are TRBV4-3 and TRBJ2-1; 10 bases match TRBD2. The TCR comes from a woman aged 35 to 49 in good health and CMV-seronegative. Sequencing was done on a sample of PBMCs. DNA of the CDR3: TGCGCCACCTATAGCGGGGGGAACGAGCAGTTCTTC. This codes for CATYSGGNEQFF.